This paragraph covers one T cell receptor beta chain sequence. Only a few counts were recorded for this clonotype. No antigen is known for it. It has no much larger one-base neighbor in the sample; base qualities were not kept. Reading from cysteine to phenylalanine, the CDR3 counts 17 amino acids. The sequence is cut down to CDR3 DNA, 51 bases in frame from base 1. V ends up 7 bases short and J 4 bases short, with an unmatched junction base count of 15. The germline V gene gives CDR1 as SGHDN and CDR2 as FVKESK. To prepare the library, PCR was applied. The sequencing machine was an Illumina HiSeq 2500. TCR library preparation used molecular barcoding, with unique molecular identifiers applied to normalize quantification of the TCRbeta repertoire. TCRdb passed the public sequencing reads through fastp at Q25 and MiXCR, retaining productive beta sequences. Rows with a matching CDR3 protein are joined into one entry that keeps the most common DNA and genes. This sample is represented by a few hundred thousand distinct CDR3 sequences; roughly a quarter of them were singletons. The biggest ten clones account for more than 4.5% of the sample.

This record comes from a study of T-cell reconstitution after alpha-beta-depleted transplantation in children (dated by TCRdb to about 2016). Regarding the complete study: The study quantitatively tracked T-cell immune reconstitution after TCRalphabeta/CD19-depleted allogeneic hematopoietic cell transplantation in children using TCR repertoire profiling. Overall study outcomes, separate from this receptor: The high TCRbeta diversity at day 60 in some patients was ascribed to recipient T cells and intrathymic progenitors that had survived conditioning. The frequencies of hyperexpanded clones fell over the following months, and after one year, T-cell counts and TCRbeta diversity were mostly attributed to newly produced T cells. Apparently early alphabetaT-cell count recovery about two months after transplant reportedly relied on only several hundred rapidly expanded clones derived from non-depleted graft cells.

Interpreted using the paper, the treatment or condition label stands for: allogeneic hematopoietic cell transplantation with graft depleted of TCRalphabeta T cells and CD19 B cells. Transplant recipients were children who received TCRalphabeta/CD19-depleted allogeneic hematopoietic cell grafts. This sequence was found in a female patient between 2 and 10 years old who had a stem cell transplant for congenital amegakaryocytic thrombocytopenia, so the T cells may come from the graft donor. The chain is made from TRBV14 and TRBJ2-1; TRBD2 lines up with 8 middle nucleotides. This material consisted of PBMCs, mostly from graft donor cells, taken 360 days after TCRalphabeta/CD19-depleted stem cell transplant. This receptor has the CDR3 CASTPLTGRAIYNEQFF. The DNA is as follows: TGTGCCAGCACCCCCCTGACCGGGAGGGCCATTTACAATGAGCAGTTCTTC.